Each of the 13 T cell receptor beta chains below was sequenced from the same sample in a study of cytomegalovirus exposure and HLA in healthy donors. PCR amplification relied on 60 Vbeta primers (plus 13 Jbeta primers). Profiled with immunoSEQ multiplex PCR; TCRdb holds only in-frame clones, not every one. The sample records tens of thousands of clones, less than 10% being singletons. The material sequenced was PBMCs. The receptors here all came from a man aged 45-60 years in good health and CMV-seronegative.

This chain connects TRBV7-9 to TRBJ2-1; D may be TRBD2 (5 bases). Trimming stripped 5 bases from V and 9 bases from J, with 11 bases between. CDR1 and CDR2 from the germline V gene are SEHNR and FQNEAQ (reference sequence). This CDR3 region has 12 residues. CDR3 nucleotide sequence: TGTGCCAGCAGCAGAGACTACCGTGAGCAGTTCTTC. Its protein is CASSRDYREQFF.

The chain links TRBV7-3 to TRBJ2-3, with TRBD2 identical over 8 bases. The J segment lost 5 bases and the V segment lost 5 bases, leaving 6 bases of the junction unmatched. The CDR3 runs to 14 residues. CDR1 is SGHTA, CDR2 FQGTGA, per germline. Written as DNA, the CDR3 is TGTGCCAGCAGCCCGGGACTAGTGGGAGATACGCAGTATTTT. Its protein product is CASSPGLVGDTQYF.

This clone was observed a handful of times. The chain couples TRBV9 to TRBJ2-3; 7 positions agree with TRBD2. The CDR3 runs to 18 residues. Trimming cost V 0 bases and J 5 bases; bases outside gene matches: 15. Germline CDR1 reads SGDLS; CDR2 reads YYNGEE. CDR3 protein: CASSVAWASGTSQDTQYF. Written as DNA, the CDR3 is TGTGCCAGCAGCGTAGCTTGGGCTAGCGGTACCTCGCAAGATACGCAGTATTTT.

The chain uses TRBV10-1 and TRBJ2-1; TRBD2 agrees at 7 bases. The CDR3 has 14 amino acids. Germline CDR1 and CDR2: WNHNN and SYGVQD (reference sequence). Losses at the gene ends were 3 bases for V and 3 bases for J; bases not matched to a gene: 2. As DNA, the CDR3 is TGCGCCAGCAGTGATGCTAGCGGCTACAATGAGCAGTTCTTC. Translation gives CASSDASGYNEQFF.

The CDR3 protein is CASSLTWEGGTDTQYF. The CDR3 bases are TGTGCCAGCAGCTTAACATGGGAAGGGGGCACAGATACGCAGTATTTT. V usage is TRBV7-2 and J usage is TRBJ2-3; D may be TRBD1 (5 bases). CDR1 is SGHTA and CDR2 is FQGNSA in the germline V gene. This CDR3 has 16 residues. Trimming stripped 2 bases from V and 1 base from J, with 13 bases between.

V and J are TRBV27 and TRBJ2-1; 11 bases fit TRBD2. Germline CDR1 reads MNHEY; CDR2 reads SMNVEV (reference sequence). CDR3 length equals 17 residues. Trimming took 5 bases from V and 5 from J; bases not matched to a gene: 11. The CDR3 here is CASSPPLASGGHNEQFF. The CDR3 DNA follows: TGTGCCAGCAGTCCGCCGTTGGCTAGCGGGGGGCACAATGAGCAGTTCTTC.

The rearrangement joins TRBV6-6 to TRBJ1-5; D is possibly TRBD1 (5 bases). V was clipped by 10 bases and J by 4 bases, with 11 bases between them. The CDR3 spans 12 residues. CDR1 is MNHNY, CDR2 SVGAGI, per germline (reference sequence). The CDR3 bases are TGTGCCATAGGGGATCAGAATCAGCCCCAGCATTTT. Translating gives CAIGDQNQPQHF.

V and J are TRBV29-1 and TRBJ2-1; 7 bases agree with TRBD2. The germline V gene has CDR1 SQVTM and CDR2 ANQGSEA. The ends lost 5 bases at V and 7 bases at J; junction bases unmatched: 5. This CDR3 is 12 amino acids long. This CDR3 reads CSVQRDLNEQFF. CDR3 DNA sequence: TGCAGCGTTCAGCGGGATTTGAATGAGCAGTTCTTC.

This clone was found a few times. This rearrangement joins TRBV5-1 to TRBJ2-7, with 9 bases aligning to TRBD2. Germline V lookup: CDR1 SGHRS, CDR2 YFSETQ. V was pared by 4 bases and J by 0 bases, with 8 bases of the junction left unmatched. The CDR3 has 16 residues. CDR3 protein: CASSPKAGGSSYEQYF. CDR3 DNA sequence: TGCGCCAGCAGCCCAAAAGCGGGAGGAAGCTCCTACGAGCAGTACTTC.

CDR3 residues: CASSLTGYDSYGYTF. CDR3 nucleotides: TGTGCCAGCAGTTTGACAGGGTATGATTCCTATGGCTACACCTTC. The chain recombines TRBV2 with TRBJ1-2; 7 nucleotides line up with TRBD1. V lost 5 bases and J lost 4; bases outside the gene matches: 10. CDR1 and CDR2 (germline): SNHLY, FYNNEI. CDR3 length equals 15 residues.

Only a few counts were recorded for this clone. The CDR3: CASSLARVGGTDTQYF. The CDR3 nucleotides are TGCGCCAGCAGCTTGGCCAGGGTTGGGGGCACAGATACGCAGTATTTT. The chain carries TRBV5-1 and TRBJ2-3, with D perhaps matching TRBD1 (5 bases). V was pared by 0 bases and J by 1 base, with 12 bases between. CDR1 is SGHRS and CDR2 is YFSETQ in the germline V gene. This CDR3 is built from 16 residues.

This clone was recorded a few times. The rearrangement uses TRBV2 and TRBJ1-2, with D hard to call. The CDR3 contains 14 residues. V lost 3 bases and J 2 bases, leaving 10 bases between the germline ends. CDR1 SNHLY and CDR2 FYNNEI come from the germline V gene. CDR3 bases: TGTGCCAGCAGTGACGGTAGAGAGAACTATGGCTACACCTTC. Amino acids: CASSDGRENYGYTF.

The chain joins TRBV28 to TRBJ2-6; D is perhaps TRBD1 (5 bases). This CDR3 is built from 18 residues. V was clipped by 1 base and J by 0 bases, with 13 bases between them. Germline V lookup: CDR1 MDHEN, CDR2 SYDVKM. The CDR3 DNA reads TGTGCCAGCAGTTTATTACCAGGCCAGGGCTCTGGGGCCAACGTCCTGACTTTC. This encodes CASSLLPGQGSGANVLTF.